Below are 22 T cell receptor beta chains sequenced from a single sample in a study of cytomegalovirus exposure and HLA in healthy donors. 60 Vbeta and 13 Jbeta primers were used in PCR. Clones were read by immunoSEQ multiplex PCR, and TCRdb kept only the in-frame ones, dropping some. The sample records about 120,000 clones, around three quarters being singletons. Sequenced input: PBMCs. The source of these receptors is a man in his forties or fifties in good health and CMV-seropositive.

The genes are TRBV7-9 and TRBJ2-5; perhaps TRBD1 as D (6 bases). V was cut by 2 bases and J by 5 bases, with 12 bases left in between. This CDR3 is 14 amino acids long. Germline V gives CDR1 SEHNR, CDR2 FQNEAQ (reference sequence). The CDR3 DNA sequence: TGTGCCAGCAGCTTATACAGGGCGAGGGAGACCCAGTACTTC. This codes for CASSLYRARETQYF.

This sequence joins TRBV6-5 and TRBJ1-5; TRBD1 matches 7 bases. This CDR3 has 15 amino acids. After removal of 10 bases from V and 1 base from J, the junction contained 10 bases not matched to a gene. From germline, CDR1 is MNHEY and CDR2 SVGAGI. In DNA, the CDR3 is TGTGCCACCCGAACACAGGGGAGAAGCAATCAGCCCCAGCATTTT. This gives the protein CATRTQGRSNQPQHF.

The chain recombines TRBV7-2 with TRBJ2-5; TRBD2 agrees at 9 bases. Germline V lookup: CDR1 SGHTA, CDR2 FQGNSA. V trimming: 5 bases; J trimming: 4 bases; junction bases outside the gene matches: 11. This CDR3 has 16 amino acids. The CDR3: CASSRGGGGPGETQYF. DNA for the CDR3: TGTGCCAGCAGCAGGGGCGGGGGGGGACCAGGAGAGACCCAGTACTTC.

The chain employs TRBV9 and TRBJ2-1, with TRBD2 identical over 9 bases. Germline-derived CDR1 and CDR2 are SGDLS and YYNGEE. The junction had 7 bases not matched to a gene; V was cut back by 4 bases and J by 5 bases. The CDR3 is made up of 15 amino acids. The CDR3 coding sequence is TGTGCCAGCAGCCCACTGGCGGGAGGGCACAATGAGCAGTTCTTC. It yields the protein CASSPLAGGHNEQFF.

The chain couples TRBV29-1 to TRBJ1-1; no reliable D call. Germline CDR1 is SQVTM and CDR2 is ANQGSEA. The V end was cut by 6 bases, the J end by 5 bases, with 10 bases between. CDR3 size: 11 residues. CDR3 coding DNA: TGCAGCGTGACGACCAGGACTGAAGCTTTCTTT. It yields the protein CSVTTRTEAFF.

The chain employs TRBV2 and TRBJ2-6; tentatively, D is TRBD2 (5 bases). Per the germline V gene, CDR1 is SNHLY and CDR2 is FYNNEI. The CDR3 runs to 15 residues. Trimming took off 4 bases at V and 3 bases at J, with 10 bases between the two ends. CDR3 in amino acids: CASSVEGSGANVLTF. The CDR3 DNA reads as TGTGCCAGCAGTGTGGAAGGGAGTGGGGCCAACGTCCTGACTTTC. The whole variable domain, remainder taken from reference TRBV2 and TRBJ2-6, is EPEVTQTPSHQVTQMGQEVILRCVPISNHLYFYWYRQILGQKVEFLVSFYNNEISEKSEIFDDQFSVERPDGSNFTLKIRSTKLEDSAMYFCASSVEGSGANVLTFGAGSRLTVL.

The chain combines TRBV5-1 with TRBJ2-5; tentatively, D is TRBD1 (6 bases). The V and J ends lost 4 bases and 2 bases respectively, with 12 bases between them. CDR3 size: 14 residues. Germline V gene sequence: CDR1 SGHRS, CDR2 YFSETQ. CDR3 sequence (DNA): TGCGCCAGCAGCCGACGGGACACTCAAGAGACCCAGTACTTC. Translated, it gives CASSRRDTQETQYF.

The chain carries TRBV6-1 and TRBJ2-5; 12 nucleotides line up with TRBD1. This CDR3 has 15 residues. Germline V gives CDR1 MNHNS, CDR2 SASEGT. V lost 4 bases, J lost 5 bases, and 5 bases stayed unmatched. The CDR3 DNA reads TGTGCCAGCAGTGGAGGGACAGGGGGCAGTGAGACCCAGTACTTC. It yields the protein CASSGGTGGSETQYF.

This chain connects TRBV7-9 to TRBJ2-1, with TRBD2 matching over 8 bases. CDR3 length: 15 amino acids. Germline assignment: CDR1 SEHNR and CDR2 FQNEAQ (reference sequence). V dropped 1 base and J dropped 4; count of bases not matched to a gene: 3. In DNA form, the CDR3 reads TGTGCCAGCAGCTTAGTCCAGCGGGGGTACAATGAGCAGTTCTTC. It yields the protein CASSLVQRGYNEQFF.

The V call is TRBV5-1, the J call TRBJ1-2; D is possibly TRBD1 (6 bases). CDR1 and CDR2 from the germline V gene are SGHRS and YFSETQ. The CDR3 runs 13 residues. The V and J ends lost 5 bases and 8 bases respectively, with 16 bases between them. The CDR3 coding sequence is TGCGCCAGCAGTACTGCGGGGGGCGAGGGCTACACCTTC. It yields the protein CASSTAGGEGYTF.

This clone came up a few times. The rearrangement links TRBV25-1 to TRBJ2-4; D perhaps matches TRBD1 (6 bases). The V end was cut by 2 bases, the J end by 9 bases, with 11 bases between. The CDR3 runs to 13 residues. In germline, CDR1 is MGHDK, CDR2 SYGVNS. The DNA for the CDR3 is TGTGCCAGCAGTGAAGGGGGCCGCGGCATTCAGTACTTC. It translates to CASSEGGRGIQYF.

The table lists this clone with a count of one. The V call is TRBV5-8, the J call TRBJ1-2, with D unresolved. The CDR3 extends over 13 amino acids. V lost 2 bases to trimming and J lost 5 bases, with 10 bases between them. Germline V lookup: CDR1 SGHTS, CDR2 YDEGEE. For the CDR3, the DNA is TGTGCCAGCAGCTTTCTACGGGGTTATGGCTACACCTTC. Translated, it gives CASSFLRGYGYTF.

V and J are TRBV7-6 and TRBJ2-7, with 11 bases that match TRBD2. This CDR3 has 14 amino acids. Germline values: CDR1 SGHVS, CDR2 FNYEAQ. V lost 5 bases and J lost 6; bases outside the gene matches: 6. The CDR3 DNA reads as TGTGCCAGCAGCCAGATCCTAGCGGGGGGCGAGCAGTACTTC. This encodes CASSQILAGGEQYF.

The gene calls are TRBV6-1 and TRBJ1-5; perhaps TRBD1 as D (6 bases). The V and J ends lost 6 bases and 0 bases respectively, with 9 bases between them. CDR1 and CDR2 from the germline V gene are MNHNS and SASEGT. The CDR3 is 14 amino acids. The CDR3 DNA is TGTGCCAGCAGCTGGGGGCGTAGCAATCAGCCCCAGCATTTT. Its protein is CASSWGRSNQPQHF.

This clone occurred many times. The chain joins TRBV7-9 to TRBJ1-2; possibly TRBD1 for D (6 bases). Germline V gene data show CDR1 as SEHNR and CDR2 as FQNEAQ (reference sequence). The CDR3 contains 14 residues. Trimming removed 5 bases from V and 4 bases from J, with 14 bases in between. CDR3 sequence: CASSPFTGLYGYTF. As DNA, the CDR3 is TGTGCCAGCAGCCCCTTCACAGGGCTCTATGGCTACACCTTC.

This chain uses TRBV20-1 with TRBJ2-5, with D tentatively TRBD2 (6 bases). From germline, CDR1 is DFQATT and CDR2 SNEGSKA (reference sequence). CDR3 length: 11 amino acids. Trimming left V 6 bases short and J 4 bases short, with 9 bases between. Here the CDR3 reads CSARDVETQYF. The CDR3 bases are TGCAGTGCGCGGGACGTAGAGACCCAGTACTTC.

The chain links TRBV7-8 to TRBJ1-1; 7 nucleotides agree with TRBD1. In germline, CDR1 is SGHVS, CDR2 FQNEAQ. The V gene end was trimmed by 4 bases and the J gene end by 4 bases; junction bases not matched to a gene: 18. The CDR3 sequence is 18 residues long. The DNA for the CDR3 is TGTGCCAGCAGCTCCCGGTACAGACAGGGCCTATTTGGCACTGAAGCTTTCTTT. Translated, it gives CASSSRYRQGLFGTEAFF.

The rearrangement links TRBV7-9 to TRBJ1-6, with 10 bases fitting TRBD1. CDR3 length: 18 residues. The germline V gene encodes CDR1 SEHNR and CDR2 FQNEAQ (reference sequence). V lost 1 base, J lost 6 bases, and 9 bases stayed unmatched. CDR3 loop: CASSLELGGTGVNSPLHF. The DNA for the CDR3 is TGTGCCAGCAGCTTAGAATTAGGGGGGACAGGGGTTAATTCACCCCTCCACTTT.

This clone came up once. The gene calls are TRBV11-1 and TRBJ2-5; TRBD2 aligns across 8 bases. There are 14 residues in the CDR3. Germline V lookup: CDR1 SGHAT, CDR2 FQDESV (reference sequence). Trimming at V came to 1 base and at J to 7 bases, leaving 5 bases not matched to a gene. CDR3 DNA: TGTGCCAGCAGCTTAGAAGCGGGGGCGGGGACCCAGTACTTC. Amino acids: CASSLEAGAGTQYF.

The rearrangement links TRBV5-1 to TRBJ2-7; a possible D gene is TRBD1 (5 bases). V lost 4 bases and J 5 bases, leaving 19 bases between the germline ends. This CDR3 contains 15 residues. The V gene's germline CDR1 is SGHRS and CDR2 YFSETQ. Here the CDR3 DNA reads TGCGCCAGCAGCCCCGAGACAGCCTCGACCCACGAGCAGTACTTC. Its translation is CASSPETASTHEQYF. Full variable domain (missing parts from reference TRBV5-1 and TRBJ2-7): KAGVTQTPRYLIKTRGQQVTLSCSPISGHRSVSWYQQTPGQGLQFLFEYFSETQRNKGNFPGRFSGRQFSNSRSEMNVSTLELGDSALYLCASSPETASTHEQYFGPGTRLTVT.

The CDR3 here is CASSRIRGTGDTQYF. The CDR3 nucleotides read TGTGCCAGCAGCCGCATCAGAGGAACGGGAGATACGCAGTATTTT. The genes are TRBV14 and TRBJ2-3; the D is unclear. This CDR3 is 15 amino acids long. Trimming removed 4 bases from V and 5 bases from J, with 16 bases in between. The V gene's germline CDR1 is SGHDN and CDR2 FVKESK. The complete variable domain, with remaining parts taken from reference TRBV14 and TRBJ2-3, reads EAGVTQFPSHSVIEKGQTVTLRCDPISGHDNLYWYRRVMGKEIKFLLHFVKESKQDESGMPNNRFLAERTGGTYSTLKVQPAELEDSGVYFCASSRIRGTGDTQYFGPGTRLTVL.

This clone occurred a few times. The J gene is TRBJ1-1, the V gene TRBV18, with TRBD1 matching over 8 bases. The trim removed 5 bases at V and 11 bases at J, leaving 10 bases unmatched. The germline V gene has CDR1 KGHSH and CDR2 LQKENI. CDR3 length: 13 residues. The CDR3 region has the DNA TGTGCCAGCTCATTTTGGACAGGGAGAGAGGCTTTCTTT. Its protein is CASSFWTGREAFF.